This T cell receptor (beta chain) was obtained from a study of blood T cell repertoires in COVID-19. Study as a whole: PBMCs, B-cell-depleted T cells, or T cells provided the cDNA or gDNA that made up the material.

The data were produced by immunoSEQ multiplex PCR, yet TCRdb's version contains in-frame clones alone and is incomplete. The table includes over 150,000 clones, approximately 83% detected once. The V segment lost 4 bases and the J segment 9 bases; nucleotides outside the gene matches: 11. The CDR3 consists of 16 residues. Germline V CDR1 and CDR2: MNHNY, SVGAGI (reference sequence). Sequences were obtained from peripheral blood. The sequence derives from an older woman with acute or convalescent COVID-19. This chain connects TRBV6-6 to TRBJ1-6; 8 bases map to TRBD1. This CDR3 is CASSFPQPRGPSPLHF. CDR3 DNA sequence: TGTGCCAGCAGTTTTCCCCAACCCAGGGGGCCTTCACCCCTCCACTTT.